This TCR beta chain was profiled in a study of lymphopenia after photon versus proton radiotherapy. Sequencing was performed with immunoSEQ multiplex PCR; in TCRdb, only in-frame clones are kept and a portion is missing. The sample includes about 40,000 clones, about 85% of them seen just once. The CDR3 has 13 residues. Per the germline V gene, CDR1 is GTSNPN and CDR2 is SVGIG (reference sequence). Trimming cost V 4 bases and J 1 base, with 10 bases left between them. Regarding this clone: Its antigen remains unidentified.

Whole-study results and caveats: Authors raise, but do not show, better survival with proton therapy.

This receptor was obtained from a man aged 45-60 years with gastric cancer. This specimen consisted of peripheral blood, obtained from a patient treated with photon-based radiotherapy. The chain links TRBV30 to TRBJ1-2, with D maybe TRBD1 (5 bases). The CDR3 DNA sequence: TGTGCCTGGACCAACAGGAATAACTATGGCTACACCTTC. This translates into CAWTNRNNYGYTF.